The rows below give T cell receptor beta chains drawn from one sample of a study of T cells in Graves' hyperthyroidism and ophthalmopathy. TCRdb fed the multiplex PCR reads into MiXCR, producing one record per CDR3 protein. The repertoire consists of 490,000 or so distinct CDR3 sequences, with more than 15% occurring once and the leading ten covering 25% to 30%. The sample taken for sequencing was blood. These receptor sequences come from a woman aged 25 to 45 with Graves' ophthalmopathy. CDR3s include the opening cysteine and the closing phenylalanine or tryptophan. A D gene is named only where the DNA matches it firmly. Not all rows give a size; the values are once, few, many and, for expanded clones, a class.

v_call	clone_size	d_call	j_call	cdr3_nt	cdr3_aa
TRBV27	-	-	TRBJ2-1	TGTGCCAGCCTTGGTAAGCAGTTCTTC	CASLGKQFF
TRBV5-1	many	-	TRBJ1-1	TGCGCCAGCAGCTTGGATGGCAGACCGAACACTGAAGCTTTCTTT	CASSLDGRPNTEAFF
TRBV18	-	TRBD2	TRBJ2-7	TGTGCCAGCTCTCTAGCGGACAAGCCCTCCTACGAGCAGTACTTC	CASSLADKPSYEQYF
TRBV12-3/TRBV12-4	few	-	TRBJ1-5	TGTGCCAGCAGTTTCGGGGACCTGGCGCCCCAGCATTTT	CASSFGDLAPQHF
TRBV15	-	TRBD2	TRBJ2-3	TGTGCCACCAGCACCTCGAGGCTAGCGGGATCCACAGATACGCAGTATTTT	CATSTSRLAGSTDTQYF
TRBV13	few	TRBD1	TRBJ2-7	TGCGCCAGCAGCCAGCCGACAGGGACCTACGAGCAGTACTTC	CASSQPTGTYEQYF
TRBV6-1	-	-	TRBJ1-1	TGTGCCAGCGGCCGCTCCACCGGGACGATGAACACTGAAGCTTTCTTT	CASGRSTGTMNTEAFF
TRBV11-3	many	TRBD1	TRBJ2-1	TGTGCCAGCAGCCCTTGGGACAGGGGCAACGGTAACAATGAGCAGTTCTTC	CASSPWDRGNGNNEQFF
TRBV19	few	-	TRBJ1-6	TGTGCCAGTACGGAACGTCATTCACCCCTCCACTTT	CASTERHSPLHF
TRBV9	-	-	TRBJ2-2	TGTGCCAGCAGCGAGACACTGGGGGGCGTAACGAGAACCGGGGAGCTGTTTTTT	CASSETLGGVTRTGELFF
TRBV20-1	many	-	TRBJ2-7	TGCAGTGCTTCAGAGAGCGCCACTACCTACGAGCAGTACTTC	CSASESATTYEQYF
TRBV11-2	-	-	TRBJ2-1	TGTGCCAGCAGCTTCCGGGAGTACAACAATGAGCAGTTCTTC	CASSFREYNNEQFF
TRBV6-1	-	TRBD1	TRBJ2-5	TGTGCCAGCAGCTGGGGGACAGGGGTTGGAGAGACCCAGTACTTC	CASSWGTGVGETQYF
TRBV27	few	-	TRBJ2-3	TGTGCCAGCAGTTTAGACCTGGGGGTAACAGATACGCAGTATTTT	CASSLDLGVTDTQYF